These T cell receptor beta chains were read from a single sample in a study of blood T cell repertoires in COVID-19. The assay was immunoSEQ multiplex PCR, and TCRdb's table has in-frame clones only and misses some. This table holds some 130,000 clones, 88% found once. Material for sequencing was peripheral blood. These receptors originate from a man aged 45-65 years with acute or convalescent COVID-19. Each CDR3 is given with its conserved first and last residue. The D gene is left open where the match is weak. Rows may omit the clone size; those that give it use once, few, many or a size class.

TRBV6-2/TRBV6-3	TRBJ1-2	NA	NA	CASSLDRDYGYTF	TGTGCCAGCAGTTTAGACAGAGACTATGGCTACACCTTC
TRBV7-9	TRBJ2-2	TRBD1	NA	CASSFGQGDDTGELFF	TGTGCCAGCAGCTTTGGCCAGGGGGACGACACCGGGGAGCTGTTTTTT
TRBV12-5	TRBJ2-5	TRBD2	few	CASGSGGFPETQYF	TGTGCTAGTGGGTCCGGGGGGTTCCCAGAGACCCAGTACTTC
TRBV28	TRBJ2-3	NA	NA	CASSGTTDTQYF	TGTGCCAGCAGTGGGACTACAGATACGCAGTATTTT
TRBV20-1	TRBJ2-1	NA	few	CSASPYNEQFF	TGCAGTGCTAGTCCTTACAATGAGCAGTTCTTC
TRBV5-1	TRBJ2-1	NA	NA	CASGSSLKFF	TGCGCCAGCGGTAGCAGCCTTAAGTTCTTC
TRBV9	TRBJ2-2	NA	NA	CASGSGELFF	TGTGCCAGCGGGAGCGGGGAGCTGTTTTTT
TRBV5-1	TRBJ1-2	NA	NA	CASSSELISGLGGGYTF	TGCGCCAGCAGCTCTGAATTAATCTCTGGCCTAGGGGGTGGCTACACCTTC
TRBV7-2	TRBJ2-3	TRBD2	NA	CASSRGYGTRDTQYF	TGTGCCAGCAGCAGGGGGTATGGGACTAGGGATACGCAGTATTTT
TRBV7-7	TRBJ2-1	TRBD2	NA	CASSPTSGSYNEQFF	TGTGCTAGCAGCCCGACTAGCGGATCCTACAATGAGCAGTTCTTC